The 3 T cell receptor beta chains below were found in one sample sequenced in a study of T cells expressing NK-cell markers. Reanalyzing the 5' RACE reads, TCRdb keeps one entry per CDR3 protein, without DNA. Found here are 450,000 to 600,000 distinct CDR3 sequences; the top ten clones hold 3% to 4.5%. Specimen: blood T cells: a sorted CD56 or NKG2C T cell subset, CD4+ or CD8+ T cells, or bulk PBMC T cells (not recorded which). The receptor source for this set is a man between 18 and 35 years old in good health.

The chain is built from TRBV12-3 or TRBV12-4 and TRBJ2-2; TCRdb reports TRBD1, a call that lacks DNA to check it against. The CDR3 totals 15 residues. The CDR3 here is CASSKTGSLAGELFF.

The V call is TRBV10-3, the J call TRBJ2-5; there is no DNA to check the TCRdb D call of TRBD1. Per the germline V gene, CDR1 is ENHRY and CDR2 is SYGVKD. This CDR3 has 14 residues. CDR3 amino acids: CAISEQQGGETQYF.

The chain has TRBV10-3 and TRBJ2-1; with no DNA, the TCRdb D assignment of TRBD2 cannot be verified. Germline V lookup: CDR1 ENHRY, CDR2 SYGVKD. This CDR3 comprises 13 residues. The CDR3 region is CAIQTSLGNEQFF.